This TCR beta chain was identified during a study of siplizumab effects on memory and regulatory T cells. Generated by immunoSEQ multiplex PCR, the TCRdb table keeps only in-frame clones and is missing some. The table shows over 70,000 clones, with over 80% occurring only once. This CDR3 has 15 residues. Trimming took off 2 bases at V and 5 bases at J, with 12 bases between the two ends. The V gene's germline CDR1 is MNHNY and CDR2 SVGAGI (reference sequence). V is TRBV6-6 and J is TRBJ2-2; maybe TRBD1 (6 bases). The source is a human donor in good health. The sample taken for sequencing was CD4+ T cells sorted from blood. The CDR3 DNA is TGTGCCAGCAGTTACCAGCTGGGGGCAACCGGGGAGCTGTTTTTT. Encoded protein: CASSYQLGATGELFF.